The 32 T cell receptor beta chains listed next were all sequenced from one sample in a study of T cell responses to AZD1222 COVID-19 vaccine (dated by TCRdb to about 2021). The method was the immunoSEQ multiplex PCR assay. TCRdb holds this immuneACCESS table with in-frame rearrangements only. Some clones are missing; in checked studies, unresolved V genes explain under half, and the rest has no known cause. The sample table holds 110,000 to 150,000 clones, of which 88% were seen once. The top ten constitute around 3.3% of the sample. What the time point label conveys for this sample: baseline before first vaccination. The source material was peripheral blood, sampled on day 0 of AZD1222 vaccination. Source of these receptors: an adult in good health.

CDR3 amino acids: CATRPQVGTDTQYF. CDR3 coding DNA: TGTGCCACCCGCCCGCAAGTTGGAACAGATACGCAGTATTTT. The chain uses TRBV19 and TRBJ2-3; D not resolved. The V gene's germline CDR1 is LNHDA and CDR2 SQIVND (reference sequence). Trimming took off 10 bases at V and 3 bases at J, with 17 bases between the two ends. The CDR3 extends over 14 amino acids. The full variable domain, in which reference TRBV19 and TRBJ2-3 provide the parts outside the CDR3, is DGGITQSPKYLFRKEGQNVTLSCEQNLNHDAMYWYRQDPGQGLRLIYYSQIVNDFQKGDIAEGYSVSREKKESFPLTVTSAQKNPTAFYLCATRPQVGTDTQYFGPGTRLTVL.

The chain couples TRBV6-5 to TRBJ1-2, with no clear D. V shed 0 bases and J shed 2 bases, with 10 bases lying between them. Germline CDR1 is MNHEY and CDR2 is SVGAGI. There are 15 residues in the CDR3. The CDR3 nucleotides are TGTGCCAGCAGTTACTCGAGGGTAGGGAACTATGGCTACACCTTC. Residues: CASSYSRVGNYGYTF.

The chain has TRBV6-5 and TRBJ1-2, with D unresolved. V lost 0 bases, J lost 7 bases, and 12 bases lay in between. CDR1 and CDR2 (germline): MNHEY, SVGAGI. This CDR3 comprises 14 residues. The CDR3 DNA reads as TGTGCCAGCAGTTACTCGCCGGGTTTAGGTGGCTACACCTTC. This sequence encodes CASSYSPGLGGYTF.

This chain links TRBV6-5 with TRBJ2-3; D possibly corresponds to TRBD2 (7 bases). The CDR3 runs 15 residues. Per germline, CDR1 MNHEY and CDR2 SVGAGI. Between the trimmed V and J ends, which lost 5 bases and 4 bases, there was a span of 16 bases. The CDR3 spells CASSNRGGAPDTQYF. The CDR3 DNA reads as TGTGCCAGCAGTAATCGAGGGGGGGCACCAGATACGCAGTATTTT.

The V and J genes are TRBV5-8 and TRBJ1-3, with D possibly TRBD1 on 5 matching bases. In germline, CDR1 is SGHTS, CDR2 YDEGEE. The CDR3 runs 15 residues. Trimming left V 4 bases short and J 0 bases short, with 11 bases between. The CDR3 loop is CASSPWGLSGNTIYF. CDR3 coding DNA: TGTGCCAGCAGCCCGTGGGGACTCTCTGGAAACACCATATATTTT.

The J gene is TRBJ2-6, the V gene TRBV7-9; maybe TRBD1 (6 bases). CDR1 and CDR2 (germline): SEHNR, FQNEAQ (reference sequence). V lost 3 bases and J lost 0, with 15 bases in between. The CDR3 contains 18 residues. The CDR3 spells CASSFQGTGNSGANVLTF. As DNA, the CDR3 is TGTGCCAGCAGCTTTCAGGGGACGGGAAACTCTGGGGCCAACGTCCTGACTTTC.

CDR3 in amino acids: CSALGTGNTEAFF. As DNA, the CDR3 is TGCAGCGCCCTCGGGACAGGGAACACTGAAGCTTTCTTT. J is TRBJ1-1 and V is TRBV29-1, with TRBD1 matching over 8 bases. The CDR3 extends over 13 amino acids. V lost 7 bases and J lost 1; bases outside the gene matches: 5. Germline lookup yields CDR1 SQVTM and CDR2 ANQGSEA.

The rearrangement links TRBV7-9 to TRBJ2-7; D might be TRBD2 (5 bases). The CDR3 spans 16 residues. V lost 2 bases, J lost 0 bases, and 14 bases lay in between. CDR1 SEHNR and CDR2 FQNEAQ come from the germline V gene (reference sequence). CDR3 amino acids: CASSLIRGLLSYEQYF. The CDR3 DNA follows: TGTGCCAGCAGCTTAATACGGGGATTACTCTCCTACGAGCAGTACTTC.

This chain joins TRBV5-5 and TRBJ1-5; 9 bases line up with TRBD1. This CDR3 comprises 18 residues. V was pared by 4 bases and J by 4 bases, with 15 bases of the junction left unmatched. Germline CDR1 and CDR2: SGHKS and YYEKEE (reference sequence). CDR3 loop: CASSNYHRDRVINQPQHF. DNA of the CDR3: TGTGCCAGCAGCAACTATCACCGGGACAGGGTGATTAATCAGCCCCAGCATTTT.

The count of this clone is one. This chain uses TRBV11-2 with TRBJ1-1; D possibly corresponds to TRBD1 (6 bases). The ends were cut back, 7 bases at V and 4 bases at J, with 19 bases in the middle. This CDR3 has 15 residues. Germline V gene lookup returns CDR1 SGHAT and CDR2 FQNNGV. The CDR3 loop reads CASKPVQGRGTEAFF. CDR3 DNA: TGTGCCAGCAAACCTGTACAGGGAAGGGGCACTGAAGCTTTCTTT.

The CDR3 DNA reads as TGTGCCAGCAGTGAGATCCGGGCTAACAACTATGGCTACACCTTC. Translating it yields CASSEIRANNYGYTF. V usage is TRBV6-1 and J usage is TRBJ1-2; unclear D gene. V was cut by 3 bases and J by 2 bases, with 13 bases left in between. CDR1 is MNHNS and CDR2 is SASEGT in the germline V gene. CDR3 length equals 15 residues.

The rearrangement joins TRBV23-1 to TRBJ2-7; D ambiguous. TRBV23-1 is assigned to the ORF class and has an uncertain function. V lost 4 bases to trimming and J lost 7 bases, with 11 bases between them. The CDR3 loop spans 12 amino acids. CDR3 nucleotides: TGCGCCAGCAGTCGGCACCTAGGGGAGCAGTACTTC. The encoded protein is CASSRHLGEQYF.

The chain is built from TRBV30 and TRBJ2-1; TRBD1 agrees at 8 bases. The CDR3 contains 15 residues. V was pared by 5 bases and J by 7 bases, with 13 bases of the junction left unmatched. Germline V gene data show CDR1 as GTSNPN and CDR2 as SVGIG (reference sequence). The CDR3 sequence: CAWDRGRGASNEQFF. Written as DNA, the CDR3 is TGTGCCTGGGACAGGGGCAGGGGCGCAAGTAATGAGCAGTTCTTC.

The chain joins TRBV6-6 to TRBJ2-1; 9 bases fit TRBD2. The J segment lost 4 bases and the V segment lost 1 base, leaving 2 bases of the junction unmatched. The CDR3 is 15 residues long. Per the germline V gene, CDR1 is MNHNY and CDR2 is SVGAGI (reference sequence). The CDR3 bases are TGTGCCAGCAGTTACTTAGCGGGAGTGTACAATGAGCAGTTCTTC. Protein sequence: CASSYLAGVYNEQFF.

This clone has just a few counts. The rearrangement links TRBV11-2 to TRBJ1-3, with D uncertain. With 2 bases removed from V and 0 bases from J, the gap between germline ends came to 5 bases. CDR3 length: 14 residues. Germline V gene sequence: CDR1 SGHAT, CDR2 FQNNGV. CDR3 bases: TGTGCCAGCAGCTTAACCAGCTCTGGAAACACCATATATTTT. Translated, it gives CASSLTSSGNTIYF.

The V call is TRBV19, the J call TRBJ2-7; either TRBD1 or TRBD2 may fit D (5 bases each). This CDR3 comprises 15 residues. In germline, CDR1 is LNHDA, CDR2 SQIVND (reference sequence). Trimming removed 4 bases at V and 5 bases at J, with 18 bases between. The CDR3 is CASSRKGTRGDEQYF. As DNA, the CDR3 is TGTGCCAGTAGTAGGAAGGGGACCCGGGGAGACGAGCAGTACTTC. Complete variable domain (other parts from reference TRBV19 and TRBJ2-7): DGGITQSPKYLFRKEGQNVTLSCEQNLNHDAMYWYRQDPGQGLRLIYYSQIVNDFQKGDIAEGYSVSREKKESFPLTVTSAQKNPTAFYLCASSRKGTRGDEQYFGPGTRLTVT.

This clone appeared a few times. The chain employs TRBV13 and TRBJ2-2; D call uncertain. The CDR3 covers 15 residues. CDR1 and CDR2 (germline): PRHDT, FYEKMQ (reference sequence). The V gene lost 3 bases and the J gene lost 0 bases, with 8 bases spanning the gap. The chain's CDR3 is CASSFGSANTGELFF. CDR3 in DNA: TGTGCCAGCAGCTTTGGCAGCGCGAACACCGGGGAGCTGTTTTTT.

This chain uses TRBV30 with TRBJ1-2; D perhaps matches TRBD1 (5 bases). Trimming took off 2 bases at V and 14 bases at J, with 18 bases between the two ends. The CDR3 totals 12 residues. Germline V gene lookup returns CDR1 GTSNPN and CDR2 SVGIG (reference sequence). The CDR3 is CAWSKWGRASTF. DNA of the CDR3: TGTGCCTGGAGTAAGTGGGGCAGGGCGTCGACCTTC.

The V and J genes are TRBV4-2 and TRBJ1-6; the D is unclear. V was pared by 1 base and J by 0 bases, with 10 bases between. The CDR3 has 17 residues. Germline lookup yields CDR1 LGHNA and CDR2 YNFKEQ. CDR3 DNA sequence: TGTGCCAGCAGCCAAGCCCCTTCGAGCTCCTATAATTCACCCCTCCACTTT. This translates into CASSQAPSSSYNSPLHF.

The chain's CDR3 is CASSQADRDAYEQYF. Here the CDR3 DNA reads TGTGCCAGCAGCCAAGCGGACCGCGACGCCTACGAGCAGTACTTC. The gene calls are TRBV4-2 and TRBJ2-7; unclear D gene. Trimming shortened V by 1 base and J by 2 bases, and 12 bases separated the two germline ends. The CDR3 runs to 15 residues. CDR1 is LGHNA, CDR2 YNFKEQ, per germline.

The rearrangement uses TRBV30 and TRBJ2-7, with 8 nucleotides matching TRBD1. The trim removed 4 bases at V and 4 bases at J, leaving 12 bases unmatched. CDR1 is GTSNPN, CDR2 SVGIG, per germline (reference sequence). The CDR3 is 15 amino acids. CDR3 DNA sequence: TGTGCCTGGACCAAGACAGGGGTGACGGGGTACGAGCAGTACTTC. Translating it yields CAWTKTGVTGYEQYF.

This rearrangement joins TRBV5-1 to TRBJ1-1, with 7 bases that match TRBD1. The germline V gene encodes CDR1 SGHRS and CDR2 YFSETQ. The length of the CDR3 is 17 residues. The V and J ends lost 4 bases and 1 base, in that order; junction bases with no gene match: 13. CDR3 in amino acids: CASSPRQGLGSNTEAFF. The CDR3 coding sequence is TGCGCCAGCAGCCCGAGACAGGGATTAGGCTCGAACACTGAAGCTTTCTTT.

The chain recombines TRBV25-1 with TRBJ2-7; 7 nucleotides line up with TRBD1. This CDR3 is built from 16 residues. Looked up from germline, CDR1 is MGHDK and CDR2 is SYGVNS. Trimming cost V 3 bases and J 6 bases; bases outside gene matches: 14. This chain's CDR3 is CASSETQRGGWSEQYF. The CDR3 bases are TGTGCCAGCAGTGAGACTCAGAGAGGGGGCTGGAGCGAGCAGTACTTC.

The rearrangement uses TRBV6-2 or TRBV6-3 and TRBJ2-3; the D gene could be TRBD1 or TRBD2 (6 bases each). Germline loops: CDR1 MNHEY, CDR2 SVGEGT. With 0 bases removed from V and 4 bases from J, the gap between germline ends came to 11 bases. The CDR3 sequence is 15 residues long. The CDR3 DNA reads TGTGCCAGCAGTTACTCATCGGAGGGGGCAGATACGCAGTATTTT. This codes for CASSYSSEGADTQYF.

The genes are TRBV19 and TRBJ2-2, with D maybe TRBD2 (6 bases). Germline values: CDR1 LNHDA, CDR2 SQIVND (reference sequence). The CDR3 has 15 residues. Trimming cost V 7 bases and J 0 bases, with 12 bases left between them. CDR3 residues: CASTRTTTNTGELFF. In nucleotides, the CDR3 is TGTGCCAGTACCCGGACTACAACGAACACCGGGGAGCTGTTTTTT.

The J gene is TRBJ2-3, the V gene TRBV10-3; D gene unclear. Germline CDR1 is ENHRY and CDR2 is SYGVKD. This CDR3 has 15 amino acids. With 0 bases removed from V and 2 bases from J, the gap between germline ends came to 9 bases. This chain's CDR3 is CAISESIGLTDTQYF. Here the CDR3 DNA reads TGTGCCATCAGTGAGTCTATAGGCCTCACAGATACGCAGTATTTT.

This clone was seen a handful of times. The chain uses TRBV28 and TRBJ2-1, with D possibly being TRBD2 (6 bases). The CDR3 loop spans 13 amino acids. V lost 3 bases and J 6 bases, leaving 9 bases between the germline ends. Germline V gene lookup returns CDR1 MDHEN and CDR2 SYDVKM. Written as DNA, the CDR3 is TGTGCCAGCAGTTTCCGGGACTTCAATGAGCAGTTCTTC. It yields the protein CASSFRDFNEQFF.

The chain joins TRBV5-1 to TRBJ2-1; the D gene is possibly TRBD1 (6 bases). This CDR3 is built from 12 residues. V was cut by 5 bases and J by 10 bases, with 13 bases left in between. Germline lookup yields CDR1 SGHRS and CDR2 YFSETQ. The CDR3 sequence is CASSVPGGEQFF. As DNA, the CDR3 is TGCGCCAGCAGTGTCCCTGGGGGCGAGCAGTTCTTC. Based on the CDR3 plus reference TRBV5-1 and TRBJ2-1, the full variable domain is KAGVTQTPRYLIKTRGQQVTLSCSPISGHRSVSWYQQTPGQGLQFLFEYFSETQRNKGNFPGRFSGRQFSNSRSEMNVSTLELGDSALYLCASSVPGGEQFFGPGTRLTVL.

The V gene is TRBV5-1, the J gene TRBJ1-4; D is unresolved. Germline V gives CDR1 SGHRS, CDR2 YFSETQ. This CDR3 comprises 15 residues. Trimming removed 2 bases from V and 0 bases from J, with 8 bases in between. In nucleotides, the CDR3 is TGCGCCAGCAGCTTAAACGGGGCAACTAATGAAAAACTGTTTTTT. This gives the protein CASSLNGATNEKLFF.

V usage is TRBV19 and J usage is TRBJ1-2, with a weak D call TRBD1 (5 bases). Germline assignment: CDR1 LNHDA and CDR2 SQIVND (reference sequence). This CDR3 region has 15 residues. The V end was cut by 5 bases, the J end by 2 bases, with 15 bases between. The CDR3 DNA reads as TGTGCCAGTAGTTCCCGGGGCGGAACCAACTATGGCTACACCTTC. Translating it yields CASSSRGGTNYGYTF.

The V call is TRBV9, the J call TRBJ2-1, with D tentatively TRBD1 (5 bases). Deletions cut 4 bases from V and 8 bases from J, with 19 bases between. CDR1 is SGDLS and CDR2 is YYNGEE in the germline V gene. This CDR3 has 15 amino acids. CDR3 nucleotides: TGTGCCAGCAGCCCATACTGGACACCTAACGATGAGCAGTTCTTC. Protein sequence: CASSPYWTPNDEQFF.

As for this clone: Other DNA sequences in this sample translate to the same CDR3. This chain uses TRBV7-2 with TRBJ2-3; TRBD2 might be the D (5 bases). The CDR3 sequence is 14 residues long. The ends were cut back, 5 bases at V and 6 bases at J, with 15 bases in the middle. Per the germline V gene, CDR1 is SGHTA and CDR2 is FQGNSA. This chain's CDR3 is CASSPEGTADTQYF. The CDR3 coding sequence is TGTGCCAGCAGCCCTGAGGGCACTGCGGATACGCAGTATTTT.